One sample yielded the 23 T cell receptor beta chains listed below, sequenced in a study of blood T cell repertoires in COVID-19. Clones were read by immunoSEQ multiplex PCR, and TCRdb kept only the in-frame ones, dropping some. There are fewer than 40,000 clones in the sample; about 80% occur only once, and less than 2.5% lies in the top ten. Sequenced sample: peripheral blood. Source of these receptors: a man aged 55 to 70 with active COVID-19.

The genes are TRBV4-2 and TRBJ2-3, with TRBD2 identical over 8 bases. Germline loops: CDR1 LGHNA, CDR2 YNFKEQ. The CDR3 length is 15 residues. J lost 3 bases, V lost 6 bases, and 8 bases had no gene match. Here the CDR3 DNA reads TGTGCCAGCAGGCGGAGCGGGAGCGTGACAGATACGCAGTATTTT. This gives the protein CASRRSGSVTDTQYF.

CDR3 nucleotides: TGTGCCAGCAGTCTTCGCGGGGTCGCAGATACGCAGTATTTT. Residues: CASSLRGVADTQYF. The chain recombines TRBV27 with TRBJ2-3; D perhaps matches TRBD2 (6 bases). V was cut by 5 bases and J by 4 bases, with 13 bases left in between. CDR3 length equals 14 residues. Germline-derived CDR1 and CDR2 are MNHEY and SMNVEV (reference sequence).

The chain employs TRBV6-1 and TRBJ1-6; the D is unclear. CDR1 is MNHNS and CDR2 is SASEGT in the germline V gene. The CDR3 is made up of 15 amino acids. Trimming stripped 0 bases from V and 10 bases from J, with 13 bases between. CDR3: CASSEASGRPSPLHF. CDR3 DNA: TGTGCCAGCAGTGAAGCTTCGGGTAGGCCCTCACCCCTCCACTTT.

The rearrangement joins TRBV5-1 to TRBJ1-2; maybe TRBD1 (5 bases). Trimming removed 5 bases at V and 4 bases at J, with 15 bases between. The length of the CDR3 is 14 residues. Germline values: CDR1 SGHRS, CDR2 YFSETQ. CDR3 sequence reads: CASSPRADFYGYTF. CDR3 coding DNA: TGCGCCAGCAGTCCCAGGGCAGACTTCTATGGCTACACCTTC.

This chain links TRBV3-1 (or the pseudogene TRBV3-2) with TRBJ2-1; 13 bases map to TRBD2. The germline V gene encodes CDR1 LGHDT and CDR2 YNNKEL (reference sequence). V was clipped by 4 bases and J by 6 bases; unmatched bases: 3. The CDR3 has 15 amino acids. The CDR3 here is CASSPTSGGGNEQFF. The DNA for the CDR3 is TGTGCCAGCAGCCCAACTAGCGGGGGGGGCAATGAGCAGTTCTTC.

V is TRBV19 and J is TRBJ2-7; TRBD2 is a possible D gene (7 bases). This CDR3 spans 16 amino acids. V was pared by 6 bases and J by 0 bases, with 18 bases between. From germline, CDR1 is LNHDA and CDR2 SQIVND (reference sequence). The CDR3: CASSRGGGGGSYEQYF. The DNA of the CDR3 is TGTGCCAGTAGCAGGGGAGGCGGGGGCGGCTCCTACGAGCAGTACTTC.

The chain is built from TRBV12-5 and TRBJ2-3; 7 nucleotides match TRBD2. Germline loops: CDR1 LGHNT, CDR2 FRNRAP. V shed 1 base, J shed 3 bases, and the junction held 1 base outside the gene matches. The CDR3 contains 14 residues. DNA of the CDR3: TGTGCTAGTGGTTTGGGGACTAGAACAGATACGCAGTATTTT. It codes for CASGLGTRTDTQYF.

The rearrangement links TRBV28 to TRBJ2-7; possibly TRBD2 for D (6 bases). Looked up from germline, CDR1 is MDHEN and CDR2 is SYDVKM. V shed 6 bases and J shed 0 bases, with 15 bases lying between them. The CDR3 consists of 15 residues. The CDR3 protein is CASRSTSRSSYEQYF. In nucleotides, the CDR3 is TGTGCCAGCAGAAGTACTAGCAGAAGCTCCTACGAGCAGTACTTC.

This chain joins TRBV4-1 and TRBJ2-7; 7 nucleotides line up with TRBD1. Germline lookup yields CDR1 MGHRA and CDR2 YSYEKL. This CDR3 has 15 amino acids. The V gene end was trimmed by 0 bases and the J gene end by 0 bases; junction bases not matched to a gene: 2. The DNA for the CDR3 is TGCGCCAGCAGCCAAGAGGGACAGAGCTCCTACGAGCAGTACTTC. It is translated as CASSQEGQSSYEQYF.

The chain joins TRBV29-1 to TRBJ2-4; 7 bases are a match to TRBD1. Germline CDR1 reads SQVTM; CDR2 reads ANQGSEA. The CDR3 length is 12 residues. V trimming: 6 bases; J trimming: 5 bases; junction bases outside the gene matches: 4. Written as DNA, the CDR3 is TGCAGCGTGGGACAGAGAGAAAACATTCAGTACTTC. Residues: CSVGQRENIQYF.

The rearrangement uses TRBV19 and TRBJ1-4; TRBD1 is a possible D gene (5 bases). Germline V CDR1 and CDR2: LNHDA, SQIVND (reference sequence). V gave up 1 base and J gave up 8 bases, with 11 bases separating them. The CDR3 is 14 residues long. This chain's CDR3 is CASSIGGVREKLFF. In nucleotides, the CDR3 is TGTGCCAGTAGTATAGGGGGGGTCCGGGAAAAACTGTTTTTT.

This clone was detected a few times. J is TRBJ2-2 and V is TRBV7-6, with D possibly matching TRBD2 (7 bases). Per the germline V gene, CDR1 is SGHVS and CDR2 is FNYEAQ. The CDR3 runs 16 residues. Deletions cut 5 bases from V and 6 bases from J, with 19 bases between. Here the CDR3 DNA reads TGTGCCAGCAGCACCCGTCGGGGGGCCCAACCCGGGGAGCTGTTTTTT. The encoded protein is CASSTRRGAQPGELFF.

The rearrangement links TRBV24-1 to TRBJ2-1, with TRBD1 identical over 11 bases. V lost 4 bases, J lost 3 bases, and 4 bases stayed unmatched. The CDR3 is 16 residues long. Per germline, CDR1 KGHDR and CDR2 SFDVKD. CDR3: CATSEGGQGVYNEQFF. The CDR3 coding sequence is TGTGCCACCAGTGAGGGGGGACAGGGGGTCTACAATGAGCAGTTCTTC.

V gene TRBV27 combines with J gene TRBJ2-1, with 12 bases lining up with TRBD2. The germline V gene encodes CDR1 MNHEY and CDR2 SMNVEV (reference sequence). The CDR3 is 16 residues long. V was pared by 0 bases and J by 9 bases, with 6 bases of the junction left unmatched. This chain's CDR3 is CASSLSASGRAGEQFF. The CDR3, as DNA: TGTGCCAGCAGTTTATCAGCTAGCGGGAGGGCAGGTGAGCAGTTCTTC.

This clone showed up just a few times. This chain joins TRBV28 and TRBJ1-5; the match to TRBD1 covers 8 bases. V was clipped by 4 bases and J by 2 bases; unmatched bases: 4. Germline loops: CDR1 MDHEN, CDR2 SYDVKM. The CDR3 totals 15 residues. Here the CDR3 DNA reads TGTGCCAGCAGTTCCCTGACAGGGGGCAATCAGCCCCAGCATTTT. This sequence encodes CASSSLTGGNQPQHF.

The chain links TRBV6-2 or TRBV6-3 to TRBJ2-7; TRBD2 matches at 12 bases. Germline V gives CDR1 MNHEY, CDR2 SVGEGT. There are 18 residues in the CDR3. The V gene end was trimmed by 5 bases and the J gene end by 4 bases; junction bases not matched to a gene: 15. The chain's CDR3 is CASSDLPSLTSGSYEQYF. The CDR3 DNA follows: TGTGCCAGCAGTGACCTACCCTCCCTGACTAGCGGGAGTTACGAGCAGTACTTC.

This clone has more than one count but fewer than ten. This chain connects TRBV6-6 to TRBJ1-5, with D unresolved. V was pared by 4 bases and J by 5 bases, with 9 bases between. CDR3 length: 13 residues. Germline loops: CDR1 MNHNY, CDR2 SVGAGI (reference sequence). CDR3 sequence reads: CASSSPPDQPQHF. CDR3 coding DNA: TGTGCCAGCAGTTCCCCCCCCGATCAGCCCCAGCATTTT.

This chain connects TRBV4-3 to TRBJ2-7, with D maybe TRBD1 (7 bases). The germline V gene encodes CDR1 LGHNA and CDR2 YSLEER. This CDR3 contains 16 residues. V lost 1 base to trimming and J lost 7 bases, with 20 bases between them. CDR3 nucleotides: TGCGCCAGCAGCCAAGGAGCAGGGGGGAAATCTGGGGAGCAGTACTTC. This sequence encodes CASSQGAGGKSGEQYF.

This chain connects TRBV7-2 to TRBJ2-4; possible D gene TRBD2, 5 bases. Germline assignment: CDR1 SGHTA and CDR2 FQGNSA. The germline V and J ends were trimmed by 0 bases and 10 bases, with 7 bases remaining between them. This CDR3 has 12 residues. CDR3 residues: CASSLAREIQYF. The CDR3, as DNA: TGTGCCAGCAGCTTAGCGAGGGAGATTCAGTACTTC. The whole variable domain, remainder taken from reference TRBV7-2 and TRBJ2-4, is GAGVSQSPSNKVTEKGKDVELRCDPISGHTALYWYRQSLGQGLEFLIYFQGNSAPDKSGLPSDRFSAERTGGSVSTLTIQRTQQEDSAVYLCASSLAREIQYFGAGTRLSVL.

The chain couples TRBV28 to TRBJ1-1; TRBD1 might be the D (5 bases). The CDR3 is 17 amino acids. V gave up 4 bases and J gave up 2 bases, with 20 bases separating them. Germline V lookup: CDR1 MDHEN, CDR2 SYDVKM. The CDR3 here is CASSSSSRSTGNTEAFF. CDR3 DNA sequence: TGTGCCAGCAGTTCTTCCTCTCGCTCTACAGGTAACACTGAAGCTTTCTTT.

The genes are TRBV29-1 and TRBJ2-3; D might be TRBD2 (6 bases). The germline V gene has CDR1 SQVTM and CDR2 ANQGSEA. The CDR3 sequence is 12 residues long. Trimming cost V 7 bases and J 6 bases, with 14 bases left between them. The chain's CDR3 is CSGRGGTDTQYF. Written as DNA, the CDR3 is TGCAGCGGTCGGGGAGGAACGGATACGCAGTATTTT.

For the CDR3, the DNA is TGCGCCAGCAGCCAAGAAGCGGGACACAACTATGGCTACACCTTC. Translation: CASSQEAGHNYGYTF. V is TRBV4-3 and J is TRBJ1-2, with D maybe TRBD1 (6 bases). This CDR3 has 15 residues. Germline V gives CDR1 LGHNA, CDR2 YSLEER. The V end lost 0 bases, the J end lost 2 bases, and 10 bases lay between the germline ends.

The chain couples TRBV18 to TRBJ2-3; 8 bases align to TRBD2. Germline CDR1 and CDR2: KGHSH and LQKENI. After removal of 8 bases from V and 0 bases from J, the junction contained 1 base not matched to a gene. CDR3 size: 13 residues. CDR3 bases: TGTGCCAGCAGCGGGGGAAGCACAGATACGCAGTATTTT. Translation: CASSGGSTDTQYF.